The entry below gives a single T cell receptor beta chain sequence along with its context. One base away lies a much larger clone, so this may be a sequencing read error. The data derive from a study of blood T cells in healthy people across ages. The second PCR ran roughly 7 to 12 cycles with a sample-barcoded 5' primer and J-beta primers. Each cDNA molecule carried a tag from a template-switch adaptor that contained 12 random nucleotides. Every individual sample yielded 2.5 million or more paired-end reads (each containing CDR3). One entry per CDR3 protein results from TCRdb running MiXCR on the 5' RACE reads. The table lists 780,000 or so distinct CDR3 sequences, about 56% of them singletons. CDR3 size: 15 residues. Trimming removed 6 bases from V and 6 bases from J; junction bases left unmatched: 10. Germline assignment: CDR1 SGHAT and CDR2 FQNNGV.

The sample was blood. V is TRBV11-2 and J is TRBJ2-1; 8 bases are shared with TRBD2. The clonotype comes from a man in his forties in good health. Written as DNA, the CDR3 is TGTGCCAGCAGACCACCGGGGCTAGCGGGCAATGAGCAGTTCTTC. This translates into CASRPPGLAGNEQFF. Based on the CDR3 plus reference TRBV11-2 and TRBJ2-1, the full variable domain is EAGVAQSPRYKIIEKRQSVAFWCNPISGHATLYWYQQILGQGPKLLIQFQNNGVVDDSQLPKDRFSAERLKGVDSTLKIQPAKLEDSAVYLCASRPPGLAGNEQFFGPGTRLTVL.